Below, one T cell receptor (beta chain) is given with its context. Antigen: not known. Germline CDR1 SQVTM, CDR2 ANQGSEA. CDR3 size: 12 residues. The ends were cut back, 1 base at V and 6 bases at J, with 9 bases in the middle. With 60 Vbeta and 13 Jbeta primers, the PCR was carried out. Only in-frame clones appear in the TCRdb table, and some are missing; sequencing was by immunoSEQ multiplex PCR. Altogether 210,000 or so clones are present, 65% to 80% being singletons, with the ten largest covering 0.22%. The sample is drawn from a study of cytomegalovirus exposure and HLA in healthy donors. Findings and caveats of the study: Looking again later, the authors saw that most CMV-associated TCR beta chains seemed HLA-restricted. Links to common viral pathogens appeared, in a later analysis, for several of the most significant clusters. Researchers catalogued 160 or so TCR beta chains as cytomegalovirus-associated. A reported reduction in N-insertions relative to the approximately 600-donor mean was seen in an Asian-associated ancestry cluster in a later analysis.

The sequence was collected from a girl between 2 and 10 years old in good health and CMV-seronegative. The chain uses TRBV29-1 and TRBJ1-1; D unclear. The sequenced material came from PBMCs. The CDR3 nucleotides read TGCAGCGTTGAAGGTCTGGGCTCTGAAGCTTTCTTT. Protein sequence: CSVEGLGSEAFF. The entire variable domain, with the rest obtained from reference TRBV29-1 and TRBJ1-1, is as follows: SAVISQKPSRDICQRGTSLTIQCQVDSQVTMMFWYRQQPGQSLTLIATANQGSEATYESGFVIDKFPISRPNLTFSTLTVSNMSPEDSSIYLCSVEGLGSEAFFGQGTRLTVV.